These T cell receptor beta chains were read from a single sample in a study of cytomegalovirus exposure and HLA in healthy donors. Clones were read by immunoSEQ multiplex PCR, and TCRdb kept only the in-frame ones, dropping some. Among about 120,000 clones listed, about three quarters were seen once. Material: PBMCs. The receptors originated from a woman between 35 and 50 years old in good health and CMV-seropositive. The CDR3 runs from the conserved cysteine through the conserved F or W. Each record gives: CDR3 protein, CDR3 DNA, V gene, clone size, J gene, D gene. D genes are given only for firm matches. Clone sizes are given selectively: once, few, many, or a class where the clone is expanded.

cdr3_aa: CDSSLWDRAGNEQFF
cdr3_nt: TGTGACAGCAGCCTTTGGGACAGGGCGGGAAATGAGCAGTTCTTC
v_call: TRBV9
clone_size: -
j_call: TRBJ2-1
d_call: TRBD1

cdr3_aa: CASMEPANYGYTF
cdr3_nt: TGTGCCAGCATGGAGCCCGCTAACTATGGCTACACCTTC
v_call: TRBV2
clone_size: -
j_call: TRBJ1-2
d_call: -

cdr3_aa: CASRRTGGTYGYTF
cdr3_nt: TGTGCCAGCAGACGGACAGGGGGTACCTATGGCTACACCTTC
v_call: TRBV6-5
clone_size: -
j_call: TRBJ1-2
d_call: TRBD1

cdr3_aa: CASRTGGPSNYGYTF
cdr3_nt: TGCGCCAGCAGGACAGGGGGGCCCTCTAACTATGGCTACACCTTC
v_call: TRBV5-1
clone_size: -
j_call: TRBJ1-2
d_call: TRBD1

cdr3_aa: CAWGTGTNYGYTF
cdr3_nt: TGTGCCTGGGGGACAGGGACTAACTATGGCTACACCTTC
v_call: TRBV30
clone_size: -
j_call: TRBJ1-2
d_call: TRBD1

cdr3_aa: CAISEAGLSGNTIYF
cdr3_nt: TGTGCCATCAGTGAGGCAGGACTCTCTGGAAACACCATATATTTT
v_call: TRBV10-3
clone_size: few
j_call: TRBJ1-3
d_call: -

cdr3_aa: CAGKGQNSYEQYF
cdr3_nt: TGTGCCGGAAAGGGACAGAACTCCTACGAGCAGTACTTC
v_call: TRBV6-1
clone_size: few
j_call: TRBJ2-7
d_call: TRBD1

cdr3_aa: CATLPGQGAPANTGELFF
cdr3_nt: TGTGCCACCCTACCGGGACAGGGGGCCCCCGCGAACACCGGGGAGCTGTTTTTT
v_call: TRBV27
clone_size: -
j_call: TRBJ2-2
d_call: TRBD1

cdr3_aa: CASTPGRVRNQPQHF
cdr3_nt: TGTGCCAGTACCCCCGGGAGGGTCAGGAATCAGCCCCAGCATTTT
v_call: TRBV19
clone_size: -
j_call: TRBJ1-5
d_call: -

cdr3_aa: CASSEAAYRMGLGPQHF
cdr3_nt: TGTGCCAGCAGTGAAGCGGCGTACCGTATGGGGCTGGGGCCCCAGCATTTT
v_call: TRBV6-1
clone_size: -
j_call: TRBJ1-5
d_call: -

cdr3_aa: CASSQDLGYGDRVYEQYF
cdr3_nt: TGCGCCAGCAGCCAAGATCTCGGTTATGGGGACAGGGTCTACGAGCAGTACTTC
v_call: TRBV4-1
clone_size: -
j_call: TRBJ2-7
d_call: TRBD1

cdr3_aa: CASSSHLDRSYGYTF
cdr3_nt: TGTGCCAGCAGTTCCCACCTGGACAGGTCGTATGGCTACACCTTC
v_call: TRBV6-6
clone_size: -
j_call: TRBJ1-2
d_call: TRBD1

cdr3_aa: CASSSIRQAYNYGYTF
cdr3_nt: TGTGCCAGCAGCTCTATTAGACAGGCCTATAACTATGGCTACACCTTC
v_call: TRBV11-2
clone_size: -
j_call: TRBJ1-2
d_call: -

cdr3_aa: CASRDRQLNYSYTF
cdr3_nt: TGTGCCAGCAGAGACCGACAGCTTAACTATAGCTACACCTTC
v_call: TRBV6-1
clone_size: -
j_call: TRBJ1-2
d_call: -

cdr3_aa: CASRAGTGPYEQYF
cdr3_nt: TGCGCCAGCAGAGCCGGGACAGGGCCTTACGAGCAGTACTTC
v_call: TRBV5-1
clone_size: -
j_call: TRBJ2-7
d_call: TRBD1

cdr3_aa: CAIRKGTSRGTQYF
cdr3_nt: TGTGCCATCAGGAAGGGGACTAGCCGGGGAACGCAGTATTTT
v_call: TRBV10-3
clone_size: -
j_call: TRBJ2-3
d_call: TRBD2

cdr3_aa: CAISELSYEQFF
cdr3_nt: TGTGCCATCAGTGAGTTGTCCTATGAGCAGTTCTTC
v_call: TRBV10-3
clone_size: -
j_call: TRBJ2-1
d_call: -

cdr3_aa: CASSEVGGQGSETQYF
cdr3_nt: TGTGCCAGCAGTGAAGTTGGAGGACAGGGGTCAGAGACCCAGTACTTC
v_call: TRBV6-1
clone_size: -
j_call: TRBJ2-5
d_call: TRBD1

cdr3_aa: CASSWATDYNEQFF
cdr3_nt: TGCGCCAGCAGCTGGGCGACAGACTACAATGAGCAGTTCTTC
v_call: TRBV5-1
clone_size: -
j_call: TRBJ2-1
d_call: -

cdr3_aa: CASSPMLAGTNTEAFF
cdr3_nt: TGTGCCAGCTCACCGATGTTGGCAGGGACTAACACTGAAGCTTTCTTT
v_call: TRBV18
clone_size: once
j_call: TRBJ1-1
d_call: -

cdr3_aa: CASSLFGGNTEAFF
cdr3_nt: TGTGCCAGCAGTTTATTTGGAGGGAACACTGAAGCTTTCTTT
v_call: TRBV27
clone_size: -
j_call: TRBJ1-1
d_call: -

cdr3_aa: CASSLVGQGYEQYF
cdr3_nt: TGTGCCAGCAGCTTGGTGGGACAGGGGTACGAGCAGTACTTC
v_call: TRBV5-4
clone_size: -
j_call: TRBJ2-7
d_call: TRBD1

cdr3_aa: CAWARDPGVAAFF
cdr3_nt: TGTGCCTGGGCACGGGACCCAGGGGTTGCGGCTTTCTTT
v_call: TRBV30
clone_size: -
j_call: TRBJ1-1
d_call: -

cdr3_aa: CASSPPTGMNTEAFF
cdr3_nt: TGCGCCAGCAGTCCCCCAACAGGGATGAACACTGAAGCTTTCTTT
v_call: TRBV23-1
clone_size: -
j_call: TRBJ1-1
d_call: -

cdr3_aa: CASGQGGGVETQYF
cdr3_nt: TGTGCTAGTGGTCAAGGAGGCGGGGTGGAGACCCAGTACTTC
v_call: TRBV12-5
clone_size: -
j_call: TRBJ2-5
d_call: -

cdr3_aa: CASRTPGQGPQETQYF
cdr3_nt: TGTGCCAGCAGGACTCCGGGACAGGGGCCCCAAGAGACCCAGTACTTC
v_call: TRBV7-2
clone_size: -
j_call: TRBJ2-5
d_call: TRBD1

cdr3_aa: CASSARGAGTDTQYF
cdr3_nt: TGTGCCAGCAGTGCCCGAGGAGCGGGGACAGATACGCAGTATTTT
v_call: TRBV6-1
clone_size: few
j_call: TRBJ2-3
d_call: TRBD2

cdr3_aa: CASSSGQGAYGYTF
cdr3_nt: TGCGCCAGCAGCTCGGGACAGGGGGCCTATGGCTACACCTTC
v_call: TRBV5-1
clone_size: few
j_call: TRBJ1-2
d_call: TRBD1

cdr3_aa: CASSPPGRGNSPLHF
cdr3_nt: TGTGCCAGCTCACCACCGGGAAGGGGGAATTCACCCCTCCACTTT
v_call: TRBV18
clone_size: -
j_call: TRBJ1-6
d_call: -

cdr3_aa: CASSRGDTQYF
cdr3_nt: TGTGCCAGCAGCCGGGGGGATACGCAGTATTTT
v_call: TRBV7-9
clone_size: -
j_call: TRBJ2-3
d_call: -

cdr3_aa: CASSIGRFYGYTF
cdr3_nt: TGTGCCAGTAGTATAGGCAGGTTCTATGGCTACACCTTC
v_call: TRBV19
clone_size: -
j_call: TRBJ1-2
d_call: -

cdr3_aa: CASSFRGGAGDTQYF
cdr3_nt: TGTGCCAGCAGCTTTCGAGGGGGGGCCGGAGATACGCAGTATTTT
v_call: TRBV13
clone_size: -
j_call: TRBJ2-3
d_call: -

cdr3_aa: CASSYVQGDTGELFF
cdr3_nt: TGTGCCAGCAGTTACGTCCAGGGGGACACCGGGGAGCTGTTTTTT
v_call: TRBV6-6
clone_size: once
j_call: TRBJ2-2
d_call: TRBD1

cdr3_aa: CASSVQGYEQYF
cdr3_nt: TGTGCCAGCAGTGTTCAGGGCTACGAGCAGTACTTC
v_call: TRBV2
clone_size: -
j_call: TRBJ2-7
d_call: -

cdr3_aa: CASSYPGYGYTF
cdr3_nt: TGTGCCAGCAGTTACCCAGGCTATGGCTACACCTTC
v_call: TRBV6-5
clone_size: once
j_call: TRBJ1-2
d_call: -

cdr3_aa: CASSDRVLGPQHF
cdr3_nt: TGTGCCAGCAGTGACAGGGTCCTTGGGCCCCAGCATTTT
v_call: TRBV6-1
clone_size: -
j_call: TRBJ1-5
d_call: -

cdr3_aa: CASSQSFPWRGFYEQYF
cdr3_nt: TGTGCCAGCAGCCAATCGTTCCCCTGGCGGGGGTTCTACGAGCAGTACTTC
v_call: TRBV4-2
clone_size: -
j_call: TRBJ2-7
d_call: TRBD2

cdr3_aa: CASSYPGKREQYF
cdr3_nt: TGTGCCAGCAGTTATCCGGGTAAACGCGAGCAGTACTTC
v_call: TRBV6-5
clone_size: -
j_call: TRBJ2-7
d_call: -

cdr3_aa: CASGLVLSGLYGYTF
cdr3_nt: TGTGCTAGTGGTTTGGTACTTTCAGGGCTCTATGGCTACACCTTC
v_call: TRBV12-5
clone_size: -
j_call: TRBJ1-2
d_call: -

cdr3_aa: CASSSDRGFYNEQFF
cdr3_nt: TGTGCCAGCAGCTCCGACAGGGGTTTCTACAATGAGCAGTTCTTC
v_call: TRBV11-2
clone_size: -
j_call: TRBJ2-1
d_call: TRBD1

cdr3_aa: CASSLVGGTEAFF
cdr3_nt: TGTGCCAGCAGTTTAGTAGGGGGCACTGAAGCTTTCTTT
v_call: TRBV27
clone_size: -
j_call: TRBJ1-1
d_call: -